This T cell receptor (beta chain) emerged from a study of human T cells and chemical hapten exposure. Study-level information: Yields of TCR per sample differed, chiefly owing to small differences in pooled library volume.

This CDR3 comprises 15 residues. The germline V gene has CDR1 SGHAT and CDR2 FQDESV (reference sequence). Trimming shortened V by 1 base and J by 1 base, and 9 bases separated the two germline ends. As for time point: healthy volunteer bleed at 6 weeks. Total RNA was isolated from unfractionated whole blood. The library gave individual cDNA molecules unique molecular identifiers. The authors' processing: Sample-level TCR yields exhibited a median of approximately 96,000, with a range of about 20,000 to 690,600. MiXCR, run by TCRdb on the RACE reads, gives a single entry per CDR3 protein. None of the V and J calls come from the authors' own analysis; TCRdb made them. The table records over 35,000 distinct CDR3 sequences, about 3.7% of them present only once. Regarding the study as a whole: TCRs at high frequency, those above 1 in 1000, did not change with DPC sensitization.

To note about this clonotype: Its antigen is still unknown.

This TCR was sampled from a human donor in good health. Some clones in this sample may be carry-over from other donors' samples. This chain uses TRBV11-1 with TRBJ2-3, with D uncertain. Sequencing was performed on whole blood. CDR3 in DNA: TGTGCCAGCAGCTTAGGGGTTCTGGGCACAGATACGCAGTATTTT. Translation gives CASSLGVLGTDTQYF.